The 16 T cell receptor beta chains below come from one sample, sequenced in a study of blood T cell repertoires in COVID-19. Profiled with immunoSEQ multiplex PCR; TCRdb holds only in-frame clones, not every one. Of hundreds of thousands of clones listed, 86% were seen once; the top ten hold around 16%. Specimen: PBMCs or T cells enriched from blood (not recorded which). The receptors stem from a man aged 18 to 30 who had recovered from COVID-19.

This sequence joins TRBV19 and TRBJ2-3, with D possibly TRBD2 on 6 matching bases. Trimming shortened V by 5 bases and J by 2 bases, and 17 bases separated the two germline ends. This CDR3 is built from 16 residues. CDR1 and CDR2 from the germline V gene are LNHDA and SQIVND (reference sequence). DNA of the CDR3: TGTGCCAGTAGTCCACTACTAGCCGGAAACACAGATACGCAGTATTTT. Amino acid sequence: CASSPLLAGNTDTQYF.

CDR3 in DNA: TGTGCCAGCTCCGCGGGGGCGGGCACAGATACGCAGTATTTT. This encodes CASSAGAGTDTQYF. This rearrangement joins TRBV18 to TRBJ2-3; possible D gene TRBD2, 7 bases. Looked up from germline, CDR1 is KGHSH and CDR2 is LQKENI. V dropped 6 bases and J dropped 1 base, with 11 bases sitting between them. The CDR3 sequence is 14 residues long. The full variable domain, its missing parts supplied by reference TRBV18 and TRBJ2-3, is NAGVMQNPRHLVRRRGQEARLRCSPMKGHSHVYWYRQLPEEGLKFMVYLQKENIIDESGMPKERFSAEFPKEGPSILRIQQVVRGDSAAYFCASSAGAGTDTQYFGPGTRLTVL.

The chain joins TRBV19 to TRBJ1-5; D gene uncertain. This CDR3 region has 13 residues. CDR1 is LNHDA, CDR2 SQIVND, per germline (reference sequence). Trimming took off 7 bases at V and 0 bases at J, with 7 bases between the two ends. Written as DNA, the CDR3 is TGTGCCAGTAATCCCCATAGCAATCAGCCCCAGCATTTT. Protein sequence: CASNPHSNQPQHF.

The chain couples TRBV19 to TRBJ1-1, with 7 positions matching TRBD1. V dropped 8 bases and J dropped 8; count of bases not matched to a gene: 5. The CDR3 contains 11 residues. The germline gives CDR1 LNHDA, CDR2 SQIVND (reference sequence). CDR3 region: CASRQGLEAFF. CDR3 nucleotide sequence: TGTGCCAGTCGACAGGGCCTCGAAGCTTTCTTT.

The chain's CDR3 is CASSEQRARGYTF. The CDR3 nucleotides are TGCGCCAGCAGTGAGCAGAGGGCGCGGGGCTACACCTTC. The chain recombines TRBV10-1 with TRBJ1-2, with no clear D. V was trimmed by 2 bases and J by 8 bases, leaving 12 bases between them. CDR3 length equals 13 residues. Germline CDR1 and CDR2: WNHNN and SYGVQD (reference sequence).

The chain carries TRBV6-5 and TRBJ2-5; possibly TRBD2 for D (5 bases). CDR1 is MNHEY, CDR2 SVGAGI, per germline. Between the trimmed V and J ends, which lost 6 bases and 7 bases, there was a span of 21 bases. This CDR3 contains 15 residues. CDR3: CASSVGLTTKRTQYF. Here the CDR3 DNA reads TGTGCCAGCAGCGTAGGACTTACTACCAAGAGGACCCAGTACTTC.

The CDR3 sequence is CANGGEGKAYEQYF. The CDR3 coding sequence is TGTGCCAACGGGGGAGAGGGGAAAGCCTACGAGCAGTACTTC. The chain uses TRBV6-5 and TRBJ2-7; tentatively, D is TRBD2 (6 bases). Trimming shortened V by 10 bases and J by 2 bases, and 18 bases separated the two germline ends. Per the germline V gene, CDR1 is MNHEY and CDR2 is SVGAGI. This CDR3 is built from 14 residues.

The chain couples TRBV5-5 to TRBJ1-2; 8 bases line up with TRBD1. The CDR3 is made up of 18 amino acids. Germline assignment: CDR1 SGHKS and CDR2 YYEKEE (reference sequence). The trim removed 0 bases at V and 0 bases at J, leaving 10 bases unmatched. The CDR3 spells CASSLGQGARFSNYGYTF. The CDR3 DNA follows: TGTGCCAGCAGCTTGGGGCAGGGGGCGAGGTTTTCTAACTATGGCTACACCTTC. The variable domain in full, completed from reference TRBV5-5 and TRBJ1-2, reads DAGVTQSPTHLIKTRGQQVTLRCSPISGHKSVSWYQQVLGQGPQFIFQYYEKEERGRGNFPDRFSARQFPNYSSELNVNALLLGDSALYLCASSLGQGARFSNYGYTFGSGTRLTVV.

The CDR3 protein is CASNSGQGRKLFF. Here the CDR3 DNA reads TGTGCCAGCAACTCAGGACAGGGAAGAAAACTGTTTTTT. The V gene is TRBV12-3 or TRBV12-4, the J gene TRBJ1-4; 8 positions match TRBD1. The CDR3 consists of 13 residues. Germline trimming cut 7 bases from V and 10 bases from J; bases unmatched to any gene: 8.

Here the CDR3 DNA reads TGTGCCAGCAGTGGACAGGAATTAGCCTATGGCTACACCTTC. This encodes CASSGQELAYGYTF. The chain uses TRBV2 and TRBJ1-2; D possibly corresponds to TRBD1 (6 bases). Germline loops: CDR1 SNHLY, CDR2 FYNNEI. V lost 4 bases and J 4 bases, leaving 13 bases between the germline ends. The CDR3 has 14 residues.

The rearrangement links TRBV7-8 to TRBJ2-1, with D tentatively TRBD2 (6 bases). V lost 3 bases, J lost 6 bases, and 18 bases lay in between. Looked up from germline, CDR1 is SGHVS and CDR2 is FQNEAQ. The length of the CDR3 is 16 residues. The CDR3 protein is CASSLSGTSLSNEQFF. The CDR3 nucleotides are TGTGCCAGCAGCTTGTCCGGGACTTCTTTGTCCAATGAGCAGTTCTTC.

V usage is TRBV9 and J usage is TRBJ2-2, with a weak D call TRBD1 (5 bases). CDR3 length equals 14 residues. Germline CDR1 reads SGDLS; CDR2 reads YYNGEE. V shed 3 bases and J shed 13 bases, with 19 bases lying between them. The CDR3, as DNA: TGTGCCAGCAGCGCGAACCCGGACACCGGTGGGCTGTTTTTT. Its protein is CASSANPDTGGLFF.

In DNA form, the CDR3 reads TGTGCCAGCAGCTTACGGGACAGGAGTTATAGCAATCAGCCCCAGCATTTT. Translated: CASSLRDRSYSNQPQHF. The V gene is TRBV7-8, the J gene TRBJ1-5; 8 bases are a match to TRBD1. With V trimmed by 2 bases and J by 0 bases, 6 bases remained unmatched. The germline V gene has CDR1 SGHVS and CDR2 FQNEAQ. CDR3 length equals 17 residues. The variable domain in full, completed from reference TRBV7-8 and TRBJ1-5, reads GAGVSQSPRYKVAKRGQDVALRCDPISGHVSLFWYQQALGQGPEFLTYFQNEAQLDKSGLPSDRFFAERPEGSVSTLKIQRTQQEDSAVYLCASSLRDRSYSNQPQHFGDGTRLSIL.

The chain joins TRBV30 to TRBJ1-2; 8 nucleotides match TRBD1. The V and J ends lost 2 bases and 7 bases, in that order; junction bases with no gene match: 9. This CDR3 region has 14 residues. Germline CDR1 reads GTSNPN; CDR2 reads SVGIG (reference sequence). CDR3 protein: CAWSPTGEFSGYTF. The CDR3 DNA is TGTGCCTGGAGTCCGACAGGGGAATTTAGTGGCTACACCTTC.

This sequence joins TRBV10-2 and TRBJ2-7; D is undetermined. The germline CDR1 and CDR2 sequences are WSHSY and SAAADI. Trimming shortened V by 5 bases and J by 0 bases, and 5 bases separated the two germline ends. CDR3 length equals 12 residues. The CDR3 DNA reads as TGCGCCAGCAGTCGGGTCTCCTACGAGCAGTACTTC. This gives the protein CASSRVSYEQYF.

The genes are TRBV6-1 and TRBJ1-5, with D tentatively TRBD1 (6 bases). The CDR3 has 15 residues. From germline, CDR1 is MNHNS and CDR2 SASEGT. Deletions cut 1 base from V and 7 bases from J, with 14 bases between. CDR3 sequence (DNA): TGTGCCAGCAGTGAAGTCGACAGGATACGGCAGCCCCAGCATTTT. Translation: CASSEVDRIRQPQHF.